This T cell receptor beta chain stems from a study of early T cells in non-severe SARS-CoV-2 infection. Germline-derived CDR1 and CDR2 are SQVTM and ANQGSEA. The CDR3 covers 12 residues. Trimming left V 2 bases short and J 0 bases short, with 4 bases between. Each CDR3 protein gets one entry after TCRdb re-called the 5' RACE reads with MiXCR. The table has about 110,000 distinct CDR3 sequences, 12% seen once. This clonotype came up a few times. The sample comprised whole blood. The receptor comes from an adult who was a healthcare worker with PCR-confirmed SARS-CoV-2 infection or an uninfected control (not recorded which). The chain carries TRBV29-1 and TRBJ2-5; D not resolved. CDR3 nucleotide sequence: TGCAGCGTTGAATTGTACCAAGAGACCCAGTACTTC. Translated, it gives CSVELYQETQYF. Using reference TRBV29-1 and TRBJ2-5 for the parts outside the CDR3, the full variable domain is SAVISQKPSRDICQRGTSLTIQCQVDSQVTMMFWYRQQPGQSLTLIATANQGSEATYESGFVIDKFPISRPNLTFSTLTVSNMSPEDSSIYLCSVELYQETQYFGPGTRLLVL.